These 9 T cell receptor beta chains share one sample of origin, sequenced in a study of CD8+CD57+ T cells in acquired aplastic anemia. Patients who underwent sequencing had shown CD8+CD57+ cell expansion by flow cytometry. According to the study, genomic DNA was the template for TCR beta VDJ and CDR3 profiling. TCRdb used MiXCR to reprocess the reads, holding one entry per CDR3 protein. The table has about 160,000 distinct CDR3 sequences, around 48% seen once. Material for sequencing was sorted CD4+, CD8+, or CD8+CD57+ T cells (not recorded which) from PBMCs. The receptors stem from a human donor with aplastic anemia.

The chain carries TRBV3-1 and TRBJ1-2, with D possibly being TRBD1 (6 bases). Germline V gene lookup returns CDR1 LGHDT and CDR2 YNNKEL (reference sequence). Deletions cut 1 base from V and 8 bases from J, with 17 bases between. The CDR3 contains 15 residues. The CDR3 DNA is TGTGCCAGCAGCCAAGTCCGGGGGCTAGGGGGAGGCTACACCTTC. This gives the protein CASSQVRGLGGGYTF.

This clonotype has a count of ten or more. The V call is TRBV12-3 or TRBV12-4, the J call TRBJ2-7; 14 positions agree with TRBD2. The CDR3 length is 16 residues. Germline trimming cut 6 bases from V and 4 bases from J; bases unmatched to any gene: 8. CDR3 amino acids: CASSTGTSGSGYEQYF. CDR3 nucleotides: TGTGCCAGCAGCACCGGGACTAGCGGGAGTGGATACGAGCAGTACTTC.

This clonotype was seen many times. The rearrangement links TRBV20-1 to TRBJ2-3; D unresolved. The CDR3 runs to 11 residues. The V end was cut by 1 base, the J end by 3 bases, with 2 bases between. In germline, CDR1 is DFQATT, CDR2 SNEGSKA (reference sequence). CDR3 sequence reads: CSARGTDTQYF. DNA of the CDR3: TGCAGTGCTAGAGGAACAGATACGCAGTATTTT.

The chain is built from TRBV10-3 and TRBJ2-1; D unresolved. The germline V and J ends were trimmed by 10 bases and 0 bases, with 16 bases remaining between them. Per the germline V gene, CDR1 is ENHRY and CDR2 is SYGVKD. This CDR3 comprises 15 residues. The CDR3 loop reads CATSEILISYNEQFF. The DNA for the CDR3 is TGTGCCACATCAGAAATCCTCATCTCCTACAATGAGCAGTTCTTC.

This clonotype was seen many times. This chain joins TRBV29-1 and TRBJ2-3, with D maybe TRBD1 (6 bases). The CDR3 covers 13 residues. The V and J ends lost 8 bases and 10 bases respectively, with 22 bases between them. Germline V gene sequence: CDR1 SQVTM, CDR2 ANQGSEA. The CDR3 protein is CSTSGTGSTAQYF. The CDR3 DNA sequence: TGCAGCACGAGTGGAACAGGGTCTACGGCGCAGTATTTT.

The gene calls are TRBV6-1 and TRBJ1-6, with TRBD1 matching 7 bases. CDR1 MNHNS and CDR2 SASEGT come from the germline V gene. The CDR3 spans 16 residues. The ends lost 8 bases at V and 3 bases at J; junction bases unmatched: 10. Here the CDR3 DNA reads TGTGCCAGCGGTATGTCAAGGACAGGCTATAATTCACCCCTCCACTTT. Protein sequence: CASGMSRTGYNSPLHF.

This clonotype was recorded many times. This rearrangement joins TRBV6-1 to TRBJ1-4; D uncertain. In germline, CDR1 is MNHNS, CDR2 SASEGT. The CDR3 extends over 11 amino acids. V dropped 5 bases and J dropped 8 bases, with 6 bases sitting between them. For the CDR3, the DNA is TGTGCCAGCAGTATGGGGGAAAAACTGTTTTTT. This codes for CASSMGEKLFF.

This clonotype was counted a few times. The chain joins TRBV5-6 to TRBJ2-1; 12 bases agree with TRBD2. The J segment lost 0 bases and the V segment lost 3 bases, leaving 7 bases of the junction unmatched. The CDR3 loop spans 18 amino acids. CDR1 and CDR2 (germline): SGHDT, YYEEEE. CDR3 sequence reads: CASSWDGTSGFSYNEQFF. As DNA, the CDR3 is TGTGCCAGCAGCTGGGATGGGACTAGCGGGTTCTCCTACAATGAGCAGTTCTTC.

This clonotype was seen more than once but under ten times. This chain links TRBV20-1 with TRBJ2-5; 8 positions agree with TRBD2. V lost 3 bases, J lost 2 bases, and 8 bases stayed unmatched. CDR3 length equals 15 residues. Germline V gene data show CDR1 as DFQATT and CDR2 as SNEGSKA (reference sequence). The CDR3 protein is CSASPAGARQETQYF. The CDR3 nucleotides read TGCAGTGCTAGCCCAGCGGGGGCGAGACAAGAGACCCAGTACTTC.